These 31 T cell receptor beta chains were sequenced from one sample in a study of OX40 agonist ivuxolimab in advanced cancers. Assay used: immunoSEQ multiplex PCR; TCRdb lists only in-frame clones, some missing. This sample yields approximately 79,000 clones, of which 94% are seen a single time; roughly 22% belongs to the top ten. The material sequenced was CD4+ or CD8+ T cells sorted from blood, taken in a trial of the OX40 agonist ivuxolimab. The receptors were sampled from an adult with an advanced solid tumor such as melanoma, head and neck, liver or kidney cancer.

The V call is TRBV10-3, the J call TRBJ2-7; possible D gene TRBD2, 6 bases. With 3 bases removed from V and 4 bases from J, the gap between germline ends came to 10 bases. Germline V CDR1 and CDR2: ENHRY, SYGVKD. This CDR3 has 13 residues. The CDR3 spells CAISDSEGYEQYF. The CDR3 nucleotides are TGTGCCATCAGTGACTCGGAGGGTTACGAGCAGTACTTC.

The rearrangement joins TRBV5-6 to TRBJ2-7; D not resolved. The V gene lost 2 bases and the J gene lost 0 bases, with 0 bases spanning the gap. Germline CDR1 reads SGHDT; CDR2 reads YYEEEE. There are 11 residues in the CDR3. This CDR3 reads CASSFSYEQYF. In nucleotides, the CDR3 is TGTGCCAGCAGCTTCTCCTACGAGCAGTACTTC.

The J gene is TRBJ2-1, the V gene TRBV6-5, with 11 bases aligning to TRBD1. The V segment lost 0 bases and the J segment 9 bases; nucleotides outside the gene matches: 1. Germline lookup yields CDR1 MNHEY and CDR2 SVGAGI. The CDR3 extends over 14 amino acids. CDR3 amino acids: CASSYSGQGGEQFF. The CDR3 DNA sequence: TGTGCCAGCAGTTACTCGGGACAGGGGGGTGAGCAGTTCTTC.

The chain recombines TRBV6-6 with TRBJ2-1; D perhaps matches TRBD1 (6 bases). Per the germline V gene, CDR1 is MNHNY and CDR2 is SVGAGI (reference sequence). There are 14 residues in the CDR3. The V gene lost 2 bases and the J gene lost 10 bases, with 15 bases spanning the gap. CDR3 sequence reads: CASSYPTLDREQFF. The CDR3, as DNA: TGTGCCAGCAGTTACCCGACCTTAGACAGGGAGCAGTTCTTC.

J is TRBJ1-1 and V is TRBV28; 7 nucleotides line up with TRBD1. V gave up 7 bases and J gave up 7 bases; unmatched junction bases: 9. Per germline, CDR1 MDHEN and CDR2 SYDVKM. The length of the CDR3 is 13 residues. Written as DNA, the CDR3 is TGTGCCAGCAAGGACAGGACGCCGTATGAAGCTTTCTTT. It is translated as CASKDRTPYEAFF.

V usage is TRBV19 and J usage is TRBJ1-1; 7 positions match TRBD1. The J segment lost 5 bases and the V segment lost 1 base, leaving 7 bases of the junction unmatched. This CDR3 region has 15 residues. The germline V gene has CDR1 LNHDA and CDR2 SQIVND (reference sequence). The CDR3 here is CASSIVEGARTEAFF. For the CDR3, the DNA is TGTGCCAGTAGTATAGTGGAGGGGGCCAGGACTGAAGCTTTCTTT. Supplemented by reference TRBV19 and TRBJ1-1, the full variable domain reads DGGITQSPKYLFRKEGQNVTLSCEQNLNHDAMYWYRQDPGQGLRLIYYSQIVNDFQKGDIAEGYSVSREKKESFPLTVTSAQKNPTAFYLCASSIVEGARTEAFFGQGTRLTVV.

The rearrangement links TRBV5-6 to TRBJ2-7; possible D gene TRBD2, 6 bases. The CDR3 is 14 residues long. Germline CDR1 SGHDT, CDR2 YYEEEE. Trimming left V 5 bases short and J 3 bases short, with 15 bases between. In DNA, the CDR3 is TGTGCCAGCAGGGCCCGGGACTCGGGCTACGAGCAGTACTTC. It encodes CASRARDSGYEQYF.

The J gene is TRBJ2-2, the V gene TRBV6-4, with 8 bases that match TRBD2. CDR1 and CDR2 (germline): MRHNA, SNTAGT. This CDR3 is built from 16 residues. Trimming took 2 bases from V and 1 from J; bases not matched to a gene: 3. CDR3 coding DNA: TGTGCCAGCAGTGACCCGGCGGGGGGGAACACCGGGGAGCTGTTTTTT. Protein: CASSDPAGGNTGELFF.

This clone was seen only once. The V gene is TRBV27, the J gene TRBJ2-1; D could derive from TRBD1 or TRBD2 (5 bases each). In germline, CDR1 is MNHEY, CDR2 SMNVEV (reference sequence). V dropped 7 bases and J dropped 5 bases, with 18 bases sitting between them. The CDR3 runs 15 residues. CDR3 loop: CASTQGVWDHNEQFF. The DNA for the CDR3 is TGTGCCAGCACCCAGGGAGTTTGGGACCACAATGAGCAGTTCTTC.

The rearrangement joins TRBV7-9 to TRBJ2-7; 11 bases are a match to TRBD1. The V gene's germline CDR1 is SEHNR and CDR2 FQNEAQ (reference sequence). The CDR3 totals 14 residues. V dropped 3 bases and J dropped 5; count of bases not matched to a gene: 3. In DNA form, the CDR3 reads TGTGCCAGCAGCTTTGGGACAGGGGGTAACGAGCAGTACTTC. It codes for CASSFGTGGNEQYF.

The chain uses TRBV6-5 and TRBJ1-1; no clear D gene. The CDR3 has 15 residues. V shed 2 bases and J shed 0 bases, with 10 bases lying between them. Germline lookup yields CDR1 MNHEY and CDR2 SVGAGI. CDR3: CASSYGRGLNTEAFF. The CDR3 nucleotides are TGTGCCAGCAGTTACGGGAGAGGACTGAACACTGAAGCTTTCTTT.

This clone appeared a single time. The rearrangement joins TRBV9 to TRBJ2-7; 8 bases fit TRBD1. The germline gives CDR1 SGDLS, CDR2 YYNGEE. Germline trimming cut 4 bases from V and 3 bases from J; bases unmatched to any gene: 9. The CDR3 extends over 15 amino acids. The CDR3 sequence: CASSNQGAEDYEQYF. The CDR3, as DNA: TGTGCCAGCAGCAATCAGGGGGCGGAAGACTACGAGCAGTACTTC.

CDR3 amino acids: CASSPWGLKTQYF. The DNA of the CDR3 is TGTGCCAGCAGTCCTTGGGGACTGAAGACCCAGTACTTC. The chain joins TRBV6-5 to TRBJ2-5; D might be TRBD2 (6 bases). The ends were cut back, 5 bases at V and 6 bases at J, with 13 bases in the middle. Germline CDR1 MNHEY, CDR2 SVGAGI. The CDR3 contains 13 residues.

The J gene is TRBJ2-5, the V gene TRBV4-3; 7 bases match TRBD1. Germline-derived CDR1 and CDR2 are LGHNA and YSLEER. The CDR3 has 15 residues. V dropped 0 bases and J dropped 4; count of bases not matched to a gene: 5. The CDR3 DNA sequence: TGCGCCAGCAGCCAAGAGGGACAGTCTGGAGAGACCCAGTACTTC. Residues: CASSQEGQSGETQYF.

This chain joins TRBV10-1 and TRBJ2-2, with 9 bases fitting TRBD1. Per the germline V gene, CDR1 is WNHNN and CDR2 is SYGVQD (reference sequence). The V and J ends lost 10 bases and 4 bases, in that order; junction bases with no gene match: 7. The CDR3 loop spans 14 amino acids. CDR3 bases: TGCGCCACCGCGGACAGGGGATGCACCGGGGAGCTGTTTTTT. Its protein product is CATADRGCTGELFF.

The chain has TRBV6-4 and TRBJ1-5, with D tentatively TRBD1 (5 bases). This CDR3 has 13 residues. In germline, CDR1 is MRHNA, CDR2 SNTAGT. Deletions cut 3 bases from V and 9 bases from J, with 12 bases between. DNA for the CDR3: TGTGCCAGCAGTGATTCGGGGGGACGGCCCCAGCATTTT. Amino acids: CASSDSGGRPQHF.

This rearrangement joins TRBV19 to TRBJ2-1, with 13 bases lining up with TRBD2. J gave up 6 bases and V 3 bases, and 8 bases lay outside the gene matches. Germline CDR1 reads LNHDA; CDR2 reads SQIVND (reference sequence). The CDR3 spans 17 residues. CDR3 residues: CASSIPLAGGRGNEQFF. The CDR3 nucleotides read TGTGCCAGTAGTATCCCACTAGCGGGAGGGAGGGGCAATGAGCAGTTCTTC.

This sequence joins TRBV7-2 and TRBJ2-7; 9 bases match TRBD2. CDR1 and CDR2 from the germline V gene are SGHTA and FQGNSA. J gave up 2 bases and V 5 bases, and 10 bases lay outside the gene matches. This CDR3 spans 16 amino acids. The CDR3 protein is CASSALGGGAPYEQYF. The CDR3 DNA follows: TGTGCCAGCAGCGCACTGGGCGGGGGGGCCCCCTACGAGCAGTACTTC.

This clone appeared a single time. The chain couples TRBV30 to TRBJ1-3; D call uncertain. Looked up from germline, CDR1 is GTSNPN and CDR2 is SVGIG (reference sequence). Trimming took 4 bases from V and 0 from J, leaving 10 bases between them. There are 14 residues in the CDR3. CDR3 in amino acids: CAWTPVLSGNTIYF. CDR3 bases: TGTGCCTGGACGCCGGTCCTCTCTGGAAACACCATATATTTT.

Only one count was recorded for this clone. The chain has TRBV6-1 and TRBJ1-2; D uncertain. CDR3 size: 10 residues. Trimming pared 1 base from V and 8 bases from J, leaving 2 bases between. CDR1 is MNHNS, CDR2 SASEGT, per germline. CDR3 in DNA: TGTGCCAGCAGTGAAGAGGGCTACACCTTC. Encoded protein: CASSEEGYTF.

Only one count was recorded for this clone. The genes are TRBV9 and TRBJ2-3; 13 bases are shared with TRBD2. V lost 3 bases to trimming and J lost 1 base; unmatched junction nucleotides: 5. The CDR3 consists of 17 residues. Germline V gene data show CDR1 as SGDLS and CDR2 as YYNGEE. This CDR3 is CASSARLAGGGTDTQYF. The DNA for the CDR3 is TGTGCCAGCAGCGCAAGACTAGCGGGAGGAGGCACAGATACGCAGTATTTT.

J is TRBJ2-7 and V is TRBV5-4; D assignment may be TRBD1 or TRBD2 (7 bases each). CDR1 is SGHNT, CDR2 YYREEE, per germline (reference sequence). Trimming pared 0 bases from V and 2 bases from J, leaving 12 bases between. This CDR3 contains 15 residues. The CDR3 nucleotides are TGTGCCAGCAGCTTGGCAGGGGGAGGGGCCTACGAGCAGTACTTC. Amino acids: CASSLAGGGAYEQYF.

The CDR3 DNA sequence: TGCGCCAGCAGCAGTACAGGGCGAATCTACGAGCAGTACTTC. Translated: CASSSTGRIYEQYF. J is TRBJ2-7 and V is TRBV5-1, with a tentative D call TRBD1 (6 bases). In germline, CDR1 is SGHRS, CDR2 YFSETQ. Trimming removed 4 bases from V and 3 bases from J, with 14 bases in between. The CDR3 is 14 residues long.

The rearrangement joins TRBV7-3 to TRBJ1-1; D remains unclear. This CDR3 region has 13 residues. V shed 5 bases and J shed 0 bases, with 7 bases lying between them. The germline CDR1 and CDR2 sequences are SGHTA and FQGTGA. This CDR3 is CASSQHLNTEAFF. CDR3 in DNA: TGTGCCAGCAGCCAGCACTTGAACACTGAAGCTTTCTTT.

V gene TRBV27 combines with J gene TRBJ2-3; tentatively, D is TRBD2 (7 bases). Trimming shortened V by 6 bases and J by 2 bases, and 33 bases separated the two germline ends. CDR3 length: 21 amino acids. The germline V gene encodes CDR1 MNHEY and CDR2 SMNVEV (reference sequence). CDR3 amino acids: CASRSLLYPLPQGGDTDTQYF. Here the CDR3 DNA reads TGTGCCAGCAGGTCCCTACTATACCCCCTTCCCCAAGGGGGGGACACAGATACGCAGTATTTT.

The rearrangement uses TRBV2 and TRBJ2-7; D gene ambiguous. From germline, CDR1 is SNHLY and CDR2 FYNNEI. The CDR3 covers 13 residues. Trimming removed 7 bases at V and 5 bases at J, with 15 bases between. CDR3 loop: CASTNGPRDEQYF. Here the CDR3 DNA reads TGTGCCAGCACGAACGGGCCGAGAGACGAGCAGTACTTC.

The gene calls are TRBV4-3 and TRBJ2-1, with D uncertain. V lost 6 bases and J 7 bases, leaving 7 bases between the germline ends. Germline CDR1 and CDR2: LGHNA and YSLEER. CDR3 size: 11 residues. CDR3 residues: CASSGVNEQFF. CDR3 nucleotides: TGCGCCAGCAGTGGGGTAAATGAGCAGTTCTTC.

The genes are TRBV5-1 and TRBJ2-7; D perhaps matches TRBD1 (5 bases). Trimming removed 6 bases from V and 2 bases from J, with 24 bases in between. The CDR3 contains 17 residues. CDR1 is SGHRS, CDR2 YFSETQ, per germline. The CDR3 loop reads CASNPFPGPQAAYEQYF. CDR3 bases: TGCGCCAGCAACCCTTTTCCCGGGCCACAGGCAGCCTACGAGCAGTACTTC.

The J gene is TRBJ1-2, the V gene TRBV7-6; TRBD1 aligns across 8 bases. Germline V gene data show CDR1 as SGHVS and CDR2 as FNYEAQ. With V trimmed by 6 bases and J by 4 bases, 10 bases remained unmatched. There are 15 residues in the CDR3. CDR3 in amino acids: CASSPSTGVAYGYTF. The CDR3 bases are TGTGCCAGCAGTCCATCGACAGGGGTGGCCTATGGCTACACCTTC.

The chain couples TRBV19 to TRBJ2-1; tentative D call: TRBD2 (7 bases). V lost 7 bases, J lost 4 bases, and 17 bases lay in between. CDR3 size: 15 residues. Germline assignment: CDR1 LNHDA and CDR2 SQIVND (reference sequence). The CDR3 is CASTHSGGGYNEQFF. The CDR3 bases are TGTGCCAGTACCCATTCGGGGGGCGGGTACAATGAGCAGTTCTTC.

The rearrangement uses TRBV9 and TRBJ2-4; 11 nucleotides match TRBD2. Germline loops: CDR1 SGDLS, CDR2 YYNGEE. The CDR3 is 14 residues long. J gave up 11 bases and V 2 bases, and 6 bases lay outside the gene matches. CDR3 in amino acids: CASSVLAGGLVQYF. CDR3 coding DNA: TGTGCCAGCAGCGTCTTAGCGGGGGGGTTAGTTCAGTACTTC.